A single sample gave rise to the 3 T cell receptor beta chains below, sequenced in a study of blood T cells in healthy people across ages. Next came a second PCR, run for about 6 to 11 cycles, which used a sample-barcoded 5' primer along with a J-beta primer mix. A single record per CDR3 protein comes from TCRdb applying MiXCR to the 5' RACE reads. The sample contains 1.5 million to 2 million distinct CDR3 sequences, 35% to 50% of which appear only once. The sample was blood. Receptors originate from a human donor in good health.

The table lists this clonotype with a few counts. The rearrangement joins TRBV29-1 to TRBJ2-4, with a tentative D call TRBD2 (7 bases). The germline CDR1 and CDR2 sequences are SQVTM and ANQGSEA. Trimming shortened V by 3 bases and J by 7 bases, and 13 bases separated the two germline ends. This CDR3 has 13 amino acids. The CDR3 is CSVELGGPNIQYF. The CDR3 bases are TGCAGCGTTGAGTTGGGGGGGCCGAACATTCAGTACTTC.

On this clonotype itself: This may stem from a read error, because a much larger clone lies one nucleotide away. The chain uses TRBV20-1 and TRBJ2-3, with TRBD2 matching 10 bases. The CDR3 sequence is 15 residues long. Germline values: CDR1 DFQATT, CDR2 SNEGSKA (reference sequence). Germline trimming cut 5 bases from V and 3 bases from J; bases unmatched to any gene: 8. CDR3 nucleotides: TGCAGTGCTCCCCCGACTAGCGGGCGGACAGATACGCAGTATTTT. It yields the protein CSAPPTSGRTDTQYF.

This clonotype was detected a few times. Here the CDR3 DNA reads TGTGCCAGCAGTTCTTTGACAGGCAGCAATCAGCCCCAGCATTTT. Its translation is CASSSLTGSNQPQHF. J is TRBJ1-5 and V is TRBV28; D might be TRBD1 (6 bases). Trimming shortened V by 4 bases and J by 1 base, and 11 bases separated the two germline ends. Per germline, CDR1 MDHEN and CDR2 SYDVKM. The length of the CDR3 is 15 residues.